These T cell receptor beta chains were read from a single sample in a study of Ad26.COV2.S vaccination and SARS-CoV-2 variants. Sequencing was performed with immunoSEQ multiplex PCR; in TCRdb, only in-frame clones are kept and a portion is missing. The data contain about 320,000 clones, about 85% of them singletons. This specimen was peripheral blood, taken in a trial of Ad26.COV2.S vaccine versus placebo. These TCRs come from a person aged 18 to 59 who received the Ad26.COV2.S COVID-19 vaccine or a placebo. CDR3s include the opening cysteine and the closing phenylalanine or tryptophan. D genes are given only for firm matches. Clone size appears in some rows only: once, few, many, or a class for an expanded clone.

j_gene,d_gene,v_gene,abundance,CDR3nt,CDR3aa
TRBJ2-5,.,TRBV30,.,TGTGCCTCCGACAGCTCCGGGTCCACGGGAGAGACCCAGTACTTC,CASDSSGSTGETQYF
TRBJ1-4,.,TRBV18,.,TGTGCCAGCTCACCAAGGGGCGGGGTCGAGTCGGAACTGTTTTTT,CASSPRGGVESELFF
TRBJ1-5,.,TRBV11-2,.,TGTGCCAGCAACAACGTGGACTCCAATCAGCCCCAGCATTTT,CASNNVDSNQPQHF
TRBJ2-3,.,TRBV24-1,.,TGTGCCACCAGCCAGGGAGATACGCAGTATTTT,CATSQGDTQYF
TRBJ2-3,TRBD1,TRBV7-3,.,TGTGCCAGCAGCCCCGGACAGGGGACAGATACGCAGTATTTT,CASSPGQGTDTQYF
TRBJ1-4,.,TRBV5-1,.,TGCGCCAGCCGCGGGGGAACAACTAATGAAAAACTGTTTTTT,CASRGGTTNEKLFF
TRBJ2-2,.,TRBV12-3/TRBV12-4,.,TGTGCCAGCAGTTTTTTTGCCGGGGAGCTGTTTTTT,CASSFFAGELFF
TRBJ1-6,.,TRBV4-2,.,TGTGCCAGCAGCCAAGAGGGAAGTATCCATTCACCCCTCCACTTT,CASSQEGSIHSPLHF
TRBJ2-1,TRBD2,TRBV3-1/TRBV3-2,once,TGTGCCAGCAGGGAGGGACTAGCGGATAACAATGAGCAGTTCTTC,CASREGLADNNEQFF
TRBJ2-7,.,TRBV23-1,.,TGCGCCAGCAGTCAACTAACAGGGTCCCACGAGCAGTACTTC,CASSQLTGSHEQYF
TRBJ2-2,.,TRBV2,.,TGTGCCAGCATGTCGGGTGGGTTGCGGGGCCCGGGTGGAACCGGGGAGCTGTTTTTT,CASMSGGLRGPGGTGELFF
TRBJ2-7,.,TRBV20-1,.,TGCAGTGCTAGTTCCGGGACGAATACCTACGAGCAGTACTTC,CSASSGTNTYEQYF
TRBJ2-1,TRBD1,TRBV7-9,.,TGTGCCAGCAGCTTAACGGGGACAGGGTGGGGCAATGAGCAGTTCTTC,CASSLTGTGWGNEQFF
TRBJ1-2,.,TRBV5-6,.,TGTGCCAGCAGCTACAGGAGGGAGTACACCTTC,CASSYRREYTF
TRBJ2-7,.,TRBV19,.,TGTGCCAGTAGTATAAGAACCGGACTCTACGAGCAGTACTTC,CASSIRTGLYEQYF
TRBJ1-5,.,TRBV9,.,TGTGCCAGCAGCGCGCAGGGTTTGTTCAATCAGCCCCAGCATTTT,CASSAQGLFNQPQHF
TRBJ2-5,.,TRBV4-1,.,TGCGCCAGCAGCCAGGTTGGGGAACGAGAGACCCAGTACTTC,CASSQVGERETQYF
TRBJ2-7,TRBD1,TRBV28,.,TGTGCCAGCAGTCCTCATGACAGGGCAGGGAACGAGCAGTACTTC,CASSPHDRAGNEQYF
TRBJ1-2,.,TRBV5-1,.,TGCGCCAGCAGCTTGCGGGCAGGGAGAGACTATGGCTACACCTTC,CASSLRAGRDYGYTF
TRBJ1-2,.,TRBV7-3,.,TGTGCCAGCAGCGGTTATGGGGGGAGCGGCTACACCTTC,CASSGYGGSGYTF
TRBJ2-2,.,TRBV25-1,once,TGTGCCAGCAGTGACAGGGGGAACACCGGGGAGCTGTTTTTT,CASSDRGNTGELFF
TRBJ1-2,TRBD1,TRBV7-2,.,TGTGCCAGCAGCTTACGACAGGGCTCCTTTGGCTACACCTTC,CASSLRQGSFGYTF
TRBJ2-2,.,TRBV9,.,TGTGCCAGCAGCGTAGGTCCAGCACGCAACACCGGGGAGCTGTTTTTT,CASSVGPARNTGELFF
TRBJ1-3,TRBD1,TRBV11-2,.,TGTGCCAGCAGACGAGAGGGGGCAGCGGACACCATATATTTT,CASRREGAADTIYF
TRBJ2-4,TRBD2,TRBV28,.,TGTGCCAGCAGTTCGGGGGGTATCGGGTCCCAGGGAAAAACATTCAGCCACTTC,CASSSGGIGSQGKTFSHF
TRBJ2-3,TRBD2,TRBV14,.,TGTGCCAGCAGCCAGCGACTAGCGGGTAGCACAGATACGCAGTATTTT,CASSQRLAGSTDTQYF
TRBJ2-7,.,TRBV7-9,once,TGTGCCAGCAGCTTGACAGCACCCTACGAGCAGTACTTC,CASSLTAPYEQYF
TRBJ1-1,.,TRBV5-5,.,TGTGCCAGCAGCCCCTTTCTGAACACTGAAGCTTTCTTT,CASSPFLNTEAFF
TRBJ2-7,.,TRBV5-1,.,TGCGCCAGCAGCTTGGGGTGGGGCGACGAGCAGTACTTC,CASSLGWGDEQYF
TRBJ1-1,.,TRBV11-2,.,TGTGCCAGCAGCTTCCAAGGGGGGGCGAACACTGAAGCTTTCTTT,CASSFQGGANTEAFF
TRBJ2-5,.,TRBV6-5,few,TGTGCCAGTCGACGTGCCCTCCAAGAGACCCAGTACTTC,CASRRALQETQYF
TRBJ1-2,.,TRBV20-1,few,TGCAGTGCTAGATCGAAAAGGGGCTACACCTTC,CSARSKRGYTF
TRBJ2-7,.,TRBV15,.,TGTGCCACCAGCAGAGATCTCATGGGGGAAGAATACGAGCAGTACTTC,CATSRDLMGEEYEQYF
TRBJ2-5,TRBD2,TRBV5-5,.,TGTGCCAGCAGCTTGTCTTTAGCGGGGGTAGTTCAAGAGACCCAGTACTTC,CASSLSLAGVVQETQYF
TRBJ1-1,TRBD1,TRBV28,.,TGTGCCAGCAGTTTTCCAGGGGGTAATATGGGCACTGAAGCTTTCTTT,CASSFPGGNMGTEAFF
TRBJ1-6,.,TRBV6-6,.,TGTGCCAGCAGTTCTTCCCGACAGATCAATAATTCACCCCTCCACTTT,CASSSSRQINNSPLHF
TRBJ2-5,.,TRBV15,.,TGTGCCACCAGCAGAGCGGACCTCACCCAAGAGACCCAGTACTTC,CATSRADLTQETQYF
TRBJ1-2,.,TRBV27,few,TGTGCCAGCAGTTTATCGGCACGGCCGGGGGGCAGGGGCGGCTACACCTTC,CASSLSARPGGRGGYTF